The rows below give T cell receptor beta chains drawn from one sample of a study of shared clonotypes between healthy human individuals. TCRdb's table, derived via immunoSEQ multiplex PCR, lists solely in-frame clones and lacks some. The sample holds 2,500,000 or so clones; 80% to 95% are singletons and the top ten take around 0.4%. What was sequenced was naive CD4+ T cells from PBMCs. These receptors were taken from a man aged 18 to 29 in good health. Some clones in this sample may be carry-over from other donors' samples. Each CDR3 is given with its conserved first and last residue. A D gene is named only where the DNA matches it firmly. A clone size is listed for some rows: how often the clone was seen (once, few, many), or a class if it is expanded.

V: TRBV27
D: .
size: .
J: TRBJ2-3
CDR3: CASRRSGTQYF
DNA: TGTGCCAGCAGACGGTCAGGTACGCAGTATTTT

V: TRBV9
D: .
size: .
J: TRBJ2-3
CDR3: CASSVGVGADTQYF
DNA: TGTGCCAGCAGCGTAGGAGTAGGTGCAGATACGCAGTATTTT

V: TRBV5-6
D: TRBD1
size: .
J: TRBJ1-4
CDR3: CASSLSDRGYEKLFF
DNA: TGTGCCAGCAGCTTATCGGACAGGGGCTATGAAAAACTGTTTTTT

V: TRBV5-6
D: .
size: .
J: TRBJ1-1
CDR3: CASSLKNTEAFF
DNA: TGTGCCAGCAGCTTGAAGAACACTGAAGCTTTCTTT

V: TRBV7-9
D: TRBD1
size: .
J: TRBJ2-1
CDR3: CASSHRGLSSYNEQFF
DNA: TGTGCCAGCAGCCACAGGGGGCTGAGTTCCTACAATGAGCAGTTCTTC

V: TRBV28
D: .
size: .
J: TRBJ1-1
CDR3: CASSFQGTNTEAFF
DNA: TGTGCCAGCAGTTTTCAGGGAACGAACACTGAAGCTTTCTTT

V: TRBV9
D: .
size: .
J: TRBJ2-3
CDR3: CASSVGAAGFTDTQYF
DNA: TGTGCCAGCAGCGTAGGAGCGGCGGGATTCACAGATACGCAGTATTTT

V: TRBV7-3
D: .
size: .
J: TRBJ2-2
CDR3: CASSIAGTPYTGELFF
DNA: TGTGCCAGCAGCATCGCCGGGACTCCTTACACCGGGGAGCTGTTTTTT

V: TRBV5-4
D: TRBD1
size: .
J: TRBJ1-2
CDR3: CASSWDRGSDGYTF
DNA: TGTGCCAGCAGCTGGGACAGGGGGTCGGATGGCTACACCTTC

V: TRBV27
D: TRBD2
size: .
J: TRBJ2-7
CDR3: CASSPLLAGVPSEQYF
DNA: TGTGCCAGCAGTCCCCTCCTTGCGGGAGTACCCTCCGAGCAGTACTTC

V: TRBV5-1
D: TRBD1
size: .
J: TRBJ2-7
CDR3: CASSRDSLYEQYF
DNA: TGCGCCAGCAGTCGGGACAGCCTCTACGAGCAGTACTTC

V: TRBV5-1
D: TRBD1
size: .
J: TRBJ1-5
CDR3: CASSPTGDNQPQHF
DNA: TGCGCCAGCAGCCCGACAGGGGACAATCAGCCCCAGCATTTT

V: TRBV6-6
D: .
size: .
J: TRBJ1-3
CDR3: CASRDDWSSGNTIYF
DNA: TGTGCCAGCAGGGACGACTGGAGCTCTGGAAACACCATATATTTT

V: TRBV7-7
D: .
size: .
J: TRBJ1-1
CDR3: CASSPWTAPSPRDTEAFF
DNA: TGTGCCAGCAGCCCCTGGACAGCCCCCAGCCCCCGGGACACTGAAGCTTTCTTT

V: TRBV19
D: .
size: .
J: TRBJ2-3
CDR3: CASSIGGSQRAQYF
DNA: TGTGCCAGTAGTATAGGGGGGTCACAGAGGGCGCAGTATTTT

V: TRBV15
D: .
size: .
J: TRBJ1-5
CDR3: CATSRDLRQGNQPQHF
DNA: TGTGCCACCAGCAGAGATCTTCGGCAGGGCAATCAGCCCCAGCATTTT

V: TRBV18
D: .
size: few
J: TRBJ2-5
CDR3: CASSPGQQETQYF
DNA: TGTGCCAGCTCACCTGGACAGCAAGAGACCCAGTACTTC

V: TRBV30
D: .
size: .
J: TRBJ2-5
CDR3: CAWSVQLGAQYF
DNA: TGTGCCTGGAGTGTACAGTTAGGGGCCCAGTACTTC

V: TRBV7-2
D: .
size: .
J: TRBJ1-3
CDR3: CASSPGRRIGNTIYF
DNA: TGTGCCAGCAGCCCGGGACGGAGGATTGGAAACACCATATATTTT

V: TRBV27
D: TRBD1
size: .
J: TRBJ1-4
CDR3: CASSFTGVNEKLFF
DNA: TGTGCCAGCAGTTTTACAGGGGTTAATGAAAAACTGTTTTTT

V: TRBV6-5
D: .
size: .
J: TRBJ2-1
CDR3: CASSYSIRESYNEQFF
DNA: TGTGCCAGCAGTTACTCCATTAGGGAGTCCTACAATGAGCAGTTCTTC

V: TRBV5-4
D: .
size: .
J: TRBJ2-5
CDR3: CASSLEKETQYF
DNA: TGTGCCAGCAGCCTCGAAAAGGAGACCCAGTACTTC

V: TRBV12-5
D: .
size: once
J: TRBJ2-5
CDR3: CASGSGPFRGETQYF
DNA: TGTGCTAGTGGTTCGGGACCCTTCAGGGGAGAGACCCAGTACTTC

V: TRBV7-2
D: TRBD2
size: .
J: TRBJ2-7
CDR3: CASTKSGSSAYEQYF
DNA: TGTGCCAGCACCAAGAGCGGGAGTAGTGCCTACGAGCAGTACTTC